This entry lists 4 T cell receptor beta chains sequenced from one sample in a study of blood T cell repertoires in COVID-19. Libraries were prepared by immunoSEQ multiplex PCR; TCRdb keeps only in-frame clonotypes and omits some of them. The data hold 190,000 or so clones, with approximately 86% observed a single time. Specimen: peripheral blood. Source of these receptors: a man in his forties with active or convalescent COVID-19.

About this clone itself: Germline and junction disagree at one end, which may indicate a read error. The chain carries TRBV5-1 and TRBJ2-7, with 13 bases fitting TRBD2. The germline V gene has CDR1 SGHRS and CDR2 YFSETQ. The CDR3 consists of 14 residues. CDR3 bases: TGCGCCAGCAGCCCCGGACTAGCGGGGGACCTCCAGGGCTTC. Translating it yields CASSPGLAGDLQGF.

This clone was seen once. This rearrangement joins TRBV7-2 to TRBJ1-4; 12 nucleotides align to TRBD1. The CDR3 has 15 amino acids. The V gene end was trimmed by 2 bases and the J gene end by 10 bases; junction bases not matched to a gene: 5. Germline lookup yields CDR1 SGHTA and CDR2 FQGNSA. The CDR3 DNA is TGTGCCAGCAGCTTATCCGGGACAGGGGGCGGAAAACTGTTTTTT. It codes for CASSLSGTGGGKLFF. Full variable domain (rest looked up from reference TRBV7-2 and TRBJ1-4): GAGVSQSPSNKVTEKGKDVELRCDPISGHTALYWYRQSLGQGLEFLIYFQGNSAPDKSGLPSDRFSAERTGGSVSTLTIQRTQQEDSAVYLCASSLSGTGGGKLFFGSGTQLSVL.

This rearrangement joins TRBV23-1 to TRBJ1-1; D not resolved. TRBV23-1 is marked as an open reading frame, function uncertain. Trimming left V 0 bases short and J 3 bases short, with 11 bases between. The CDR3 is 15 amino acids. CDR3 region: CASSQSAGFYTEAFF. The CDR3 DNA reads TGCGCCAGCAGTCAATCGGCGGGGTTCTACACTGAAGCTTTCTTT.

Turning to this clone: The same CDR3 arises from other DNA sequences in this sample as well. In nucleotides, the CDR3 is TGTGCCAGTAGTATAGGAGCGAAGAACACTGAAGCTTTCTTT. This gives the protein CASSIGAKNTEAFF. The chain uses TRBV19 and TRBJ1-1; D is uncertain. Between the trimmed V and J ends, which lost 1 base and 1 base, there was a span of 7 bases. Germline V gene sequence: CDR1 LNHDA, CDR2 SQIVND (reference sequence). This CDR3 has 14 amino acids.